This T cell receptor beta chain was captured in a study of shared clonotypes between healthy human individuals. For the study at large: Plates per donor: three CD4 naive, three CD4 memory, two CD8 naive, one CD8 memory. General study points: An anticipated effect of sequencing depth on clonotype sharing among donors was recognized.

This CDR3 region has 16 residues. Germline V gene sequence: CDR1 SGHTS, CDR2 YDEGEE. V lost 4 bases and J lost 4, with 18 bases in between. Comments on this clone: Antigen unknown.

Clones were sequenced by immunoSEQ multiplex PCR, and TCRdb holds only the in-frame ones, with some missing. The repertoire has roughly 2.5 million clones, 85% to 95% of them found once; the top ten carry 0.13% to 0.15%. The study enrolled healthy HIV-negative adults without recent acute infections or vaccinations as donors. The sample was naive CD4+ T cells sorted from blood. Stated subset: CD45RA+ positively selected. The chain combines TRBV5-8 with TRBJ1-3, with D perhaps matching TRBD1 (5 bases). This clonotype was sampled from a man aged 18 to 29 in good health. The CDR3 loop is CASSPTVIEEGNTIYF. DNA of the CDR3: TGTGCCAGCAGCCCGACAGTCATCGAGGAGGGAAACACCATATATTTT.